This TCR beta chain was sequenced for a study of neoadjuvant anti-PD-1 for oral cavity cancer. Background on the study: Non-progressing patients received a fourth nivolumab dose near day 43, then surgery on days 50-56. Broader study findings: Each response group had just a few patients in TCR analyses.

Most PBMC samples had approximately 500 ng input DNA in six replicates. Assay: immunoSEQ multiplex PCR; the TCRdb copy retains only in-frame clones and omits some. The sample holds about 61,000 clones, under 85% seen once. Cohort: HPV-negative, locally advanced oral cavity squamous cell carcinoma patients. Per germline, CDR1 SGHRS and CDR2 YFSETQ. The CDR3 loop spans 14 amino acids. Deletions cut 4 bases from V and 7 bases from J, with 18 bases between. Concerning this clone: Its antigen remains unknown.

The origin of this receptor is a person aged 40 to 85 with oral cavity squamous cell carcinoma. The chain couples TRBV5-1 to TRBJ2-7; D is possibly TRBD2 (6 bases). This material consisted of PBMCs, taken before nivolumab (anti-PD-1) treatment. CDR3 amino acids: CASSAGPLNEEQYF. The CDR3, as DNA: TGCGCCAGCAGCGCGGGACCGCTTAATGAGGAGCAGTACTTC.